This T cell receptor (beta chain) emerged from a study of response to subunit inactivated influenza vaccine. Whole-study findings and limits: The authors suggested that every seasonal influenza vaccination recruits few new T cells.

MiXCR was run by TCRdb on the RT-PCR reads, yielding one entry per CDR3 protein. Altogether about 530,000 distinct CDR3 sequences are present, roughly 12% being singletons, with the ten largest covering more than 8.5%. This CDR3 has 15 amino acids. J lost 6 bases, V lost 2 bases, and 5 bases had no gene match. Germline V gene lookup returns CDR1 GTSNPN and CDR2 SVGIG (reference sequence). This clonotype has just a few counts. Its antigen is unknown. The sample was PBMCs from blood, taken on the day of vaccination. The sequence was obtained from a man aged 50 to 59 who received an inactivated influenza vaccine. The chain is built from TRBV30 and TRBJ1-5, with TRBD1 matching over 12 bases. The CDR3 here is CAWSRGQGALQPQHF. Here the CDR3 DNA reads TGTGCCTGGAGTAGGGGACAGGGGGCTCTTCAGCCCCAGCATTTT.